This T cell receptor beta chain is drawn from a study of T cells in women clearing cervical HPV infection. CDR1 is SGHNT and CDR2 is YYREEE in the germline V gene (reference sequence). The V and J ends lost 2 bases and 7 bases respectively, with 16 bases between them. The CDR3 runs 15 residues. Remarks on this clone: The read ends 3 residues shy of where the CDR3 ends; the end is completed using the germline J gene.

TCRdb keeps only in-frame clones here, not all; method: immunoSEQ multiplex PCR. This sample carries some 30,000 clones, with approximately 4.5% going to the ten biggest clones. Material: blood buffy coat. V is TRBV5-4 and J is TRBJ2-1; the D gene is possibly TRBD2 (7 bases). This TCR was sampled from a woman between 18 and 69 years old with a cervical HPV16 infection that either progressed to CIN3+ or cleared (not recorded which). CDR3 DNA (partial): TGTGCCAGCAGCTTAGGCGGGGGCAGAGGGAATGAG. Translation: CASSLGGGRGNE. The CDR3, in full, reads CASSLGGGRGNEQFF.